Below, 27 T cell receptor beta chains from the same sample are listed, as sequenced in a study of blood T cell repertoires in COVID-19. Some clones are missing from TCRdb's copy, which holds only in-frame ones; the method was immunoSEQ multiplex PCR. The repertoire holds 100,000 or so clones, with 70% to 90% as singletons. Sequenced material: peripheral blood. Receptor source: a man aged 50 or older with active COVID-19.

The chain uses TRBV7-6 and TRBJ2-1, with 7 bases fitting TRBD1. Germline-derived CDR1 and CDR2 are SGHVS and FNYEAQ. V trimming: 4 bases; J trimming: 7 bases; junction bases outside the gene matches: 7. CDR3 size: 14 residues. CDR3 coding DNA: TGTGCCAGCAGCTCGACAGGGCGAGGAAATGAGCAGTTCTTC. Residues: CASSSTGRGNEQFF.

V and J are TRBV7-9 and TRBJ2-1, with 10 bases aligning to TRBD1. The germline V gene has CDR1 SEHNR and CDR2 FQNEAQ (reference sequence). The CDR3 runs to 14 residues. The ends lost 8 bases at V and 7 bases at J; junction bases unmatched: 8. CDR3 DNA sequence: TGTGCCAGCCTAAGGGACAGGGGTTCGAATGAGCAGTTCTTC. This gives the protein CASLRDRGSNEQFF.

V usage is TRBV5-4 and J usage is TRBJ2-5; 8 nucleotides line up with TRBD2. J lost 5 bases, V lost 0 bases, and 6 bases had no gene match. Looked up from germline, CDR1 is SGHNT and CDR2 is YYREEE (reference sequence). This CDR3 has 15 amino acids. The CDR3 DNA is TGTGCCAGCAGCTTGGACCGGGGGGGCGCGGAGACCCAGTACTTC. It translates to CASSLDRGGAETQYF.

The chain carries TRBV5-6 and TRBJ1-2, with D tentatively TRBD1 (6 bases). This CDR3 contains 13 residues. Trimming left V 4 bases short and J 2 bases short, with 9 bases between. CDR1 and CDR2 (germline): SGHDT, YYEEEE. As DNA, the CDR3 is TGTGCCAGCAGCGTGGACAGCAACTATGGCTACACCTTC. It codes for CASSVDSNYGYTF.

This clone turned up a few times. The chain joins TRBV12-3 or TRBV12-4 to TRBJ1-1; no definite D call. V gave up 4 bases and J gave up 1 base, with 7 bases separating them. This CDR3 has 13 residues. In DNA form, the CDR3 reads TGTGCCAGCAGTTACGCGGGGAACACTGAAGCTTTCTTT. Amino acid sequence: CASSYAGNTEAFF.

As DNA, the CDR3 is TGCGCCAGCAGCTTGCAGGCTAGCGGGGGCCCAGATACGCAGTATTTT. It codes for CASSLQASGGPDTQYF. V is TRBV5-1 and J is TRBJ2-3; TRBD2 agrees at 10 bases. CDR3 length: 16 amino acids. Germline loops: CDR1 SGHRS, CDR2 YFSETQ. After removal of 1 base from V and 4 bases from J, the junction contained 6 bases not matched to a gene. Full variable domain (rest looked up from reference TRBV5-1 and TRBJ2-3): KAGVTQTPRYLIKTRGQQVTLSCSPISGHRSVSWYQQTPGQGLQFLFEYFSETQRNKGNFPGRFSGRQFSNSRSEMNVSTLELGDSALYLCASSLQASGGPDTQYFGPGTRLTVL.

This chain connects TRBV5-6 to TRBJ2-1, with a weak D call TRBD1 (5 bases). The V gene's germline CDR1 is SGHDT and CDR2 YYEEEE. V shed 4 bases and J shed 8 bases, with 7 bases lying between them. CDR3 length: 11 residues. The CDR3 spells CASSSRDEQFF. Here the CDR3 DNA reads TGTGCCAGCAGCAGCAGGGATGAGCAGTTCTTC.

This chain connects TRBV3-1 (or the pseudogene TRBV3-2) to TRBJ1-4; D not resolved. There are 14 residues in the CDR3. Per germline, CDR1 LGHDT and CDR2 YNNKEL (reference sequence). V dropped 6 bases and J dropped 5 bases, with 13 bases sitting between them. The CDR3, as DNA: TGTGCCAGCAGTCCCAGGATTCCCAATGAAAAACTGTTTTTT. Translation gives CASSPRIPNEKLFF.

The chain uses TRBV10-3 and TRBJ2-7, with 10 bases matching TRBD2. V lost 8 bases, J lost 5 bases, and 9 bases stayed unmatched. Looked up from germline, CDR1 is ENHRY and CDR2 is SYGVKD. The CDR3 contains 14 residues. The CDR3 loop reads CAIRRAGGSNEQYF. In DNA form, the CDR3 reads TGTGCCATCCGCCGAGCGGGGGGGTCGAACGAGCAGTACTTC.

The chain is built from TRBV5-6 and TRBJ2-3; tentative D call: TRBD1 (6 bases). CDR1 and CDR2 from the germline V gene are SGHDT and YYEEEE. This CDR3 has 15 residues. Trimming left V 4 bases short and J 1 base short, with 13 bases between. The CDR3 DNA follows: TGTGCCAGCAGCCACAGGGCCAGTCGCACAGATACGCAGTATTTT. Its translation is CASSHRASRTDTQYF.

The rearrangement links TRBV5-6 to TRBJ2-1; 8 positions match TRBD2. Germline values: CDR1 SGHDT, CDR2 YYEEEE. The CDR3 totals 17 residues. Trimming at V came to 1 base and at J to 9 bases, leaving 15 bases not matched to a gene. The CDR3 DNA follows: TGTGCCAGCAGCTTGTCCCTTATTTATCGGGGGGGCAGTGAGCAGTTCTTC. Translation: CASSLSLIYRGGSEQFF.

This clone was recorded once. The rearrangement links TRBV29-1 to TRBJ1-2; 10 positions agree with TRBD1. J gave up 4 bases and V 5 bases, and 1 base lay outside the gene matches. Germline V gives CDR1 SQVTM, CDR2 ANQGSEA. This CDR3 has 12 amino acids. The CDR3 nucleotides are TGCAGCGTTCGGACAGGGGGCTATGGCTACACCTTC. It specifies CSVRTGGYGYTF.

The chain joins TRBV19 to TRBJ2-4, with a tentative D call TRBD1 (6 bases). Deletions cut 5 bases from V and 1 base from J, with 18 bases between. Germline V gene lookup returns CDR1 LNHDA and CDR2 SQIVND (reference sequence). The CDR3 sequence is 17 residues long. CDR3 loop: CASSPLTGSGAKNIQYF. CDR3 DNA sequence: TGTGCCAGTAGTCCCTTAACAGGGTCGGGGGCCAAAAACATTCAGTACTTC.

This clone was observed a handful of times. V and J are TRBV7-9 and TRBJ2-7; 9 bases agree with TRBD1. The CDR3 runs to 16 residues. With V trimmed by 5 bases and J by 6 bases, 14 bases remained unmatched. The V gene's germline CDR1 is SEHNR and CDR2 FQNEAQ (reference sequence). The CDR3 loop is CASSKTPGQGKSEQYF. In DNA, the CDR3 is TGTGCCAGCAGCAAAACCCCGGGACAGGGTAAAAGCGAGCAGTACTTC.

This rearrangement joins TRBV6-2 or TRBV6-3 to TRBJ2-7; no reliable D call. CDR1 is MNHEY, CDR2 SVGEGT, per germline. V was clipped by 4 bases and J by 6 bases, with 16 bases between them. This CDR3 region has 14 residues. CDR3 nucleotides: TGTGCCAGCAGTTCCCCCCCAACTTGGGCCGAGCAGTACTTC. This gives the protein CASSSPPTWAEQYF.

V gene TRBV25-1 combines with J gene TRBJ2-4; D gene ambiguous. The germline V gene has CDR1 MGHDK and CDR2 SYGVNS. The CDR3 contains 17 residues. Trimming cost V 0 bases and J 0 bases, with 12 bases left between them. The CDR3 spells CASSEYQEDLAKNIQYF. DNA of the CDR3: TGTGCCAGCAGTGAATATCAGGAAGACCTAGCCAAAAACATTCAGTACTTC.

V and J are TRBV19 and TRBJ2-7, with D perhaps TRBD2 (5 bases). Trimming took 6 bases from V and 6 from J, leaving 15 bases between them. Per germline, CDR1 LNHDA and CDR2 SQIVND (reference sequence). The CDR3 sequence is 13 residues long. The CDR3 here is CASSRDITVEQYF. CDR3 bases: TGTGCCAGTAGCCGGGATATAACGGTCGAGCAGTACTTC.

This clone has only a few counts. The CDR3 here is CASSQVGGTGGETQYF. As DNA, the CDR3 is TGTGCCAGCAGCCAAGTGGGGGGAACGGGAGGTGAGACCCAGTACTTC. The rearrangement uses TRBV3-1 (or the pseudogene TRBV3-2) and TRBJ2-5; 7 bases fit TRBD2. Germline CDR1 LGHDT, CDR2 YNNKEL (reference sequence). This CDR3 region has 16 residues. Trimming at V came to 1 base and at J to 5 bases, leaving 10 bases not matched to a gene.

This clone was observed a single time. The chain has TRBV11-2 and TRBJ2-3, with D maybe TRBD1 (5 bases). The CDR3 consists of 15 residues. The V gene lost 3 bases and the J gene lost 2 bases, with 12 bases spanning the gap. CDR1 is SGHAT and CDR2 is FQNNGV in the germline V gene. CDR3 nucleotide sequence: TGTGCCAGCAGCTTTCGGCCAGGGATCACAGATACGCAGTATTTT. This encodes CASSFRPGITDTQYF.

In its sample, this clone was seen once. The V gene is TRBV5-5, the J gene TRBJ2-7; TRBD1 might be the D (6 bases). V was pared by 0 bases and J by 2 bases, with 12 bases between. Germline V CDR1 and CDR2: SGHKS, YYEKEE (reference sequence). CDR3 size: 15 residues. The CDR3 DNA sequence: TGTGCCAGCAGCTTGGCACAGGGATATGCCTACGAGCAGTACTTC. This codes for CASSLAQGYAYEQYF.

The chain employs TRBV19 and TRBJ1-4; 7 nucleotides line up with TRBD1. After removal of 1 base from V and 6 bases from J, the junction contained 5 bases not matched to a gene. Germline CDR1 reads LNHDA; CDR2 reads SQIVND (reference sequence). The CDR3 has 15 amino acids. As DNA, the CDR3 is TGTGCCAGTAGTATAGGGGACAGTCTATATGAAAAACTGTTTTTT. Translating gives CASSIGDSLYEKLFF.

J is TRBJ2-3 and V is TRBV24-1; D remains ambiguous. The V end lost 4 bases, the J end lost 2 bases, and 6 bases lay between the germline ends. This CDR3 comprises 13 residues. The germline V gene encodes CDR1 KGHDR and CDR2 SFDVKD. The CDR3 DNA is TGTGCCACCAGTGAGTACAACACAGATACGCAGTATTTT. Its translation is CATSEYNTDTQYF.

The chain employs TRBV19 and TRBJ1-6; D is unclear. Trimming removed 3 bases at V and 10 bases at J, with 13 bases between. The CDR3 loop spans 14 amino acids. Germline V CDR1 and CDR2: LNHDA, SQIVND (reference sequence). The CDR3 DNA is TGTGCCAGTAGTATTAAATGGGCACGGTCACCCCTCCACTTT. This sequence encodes CASSIKWARSPLHF.

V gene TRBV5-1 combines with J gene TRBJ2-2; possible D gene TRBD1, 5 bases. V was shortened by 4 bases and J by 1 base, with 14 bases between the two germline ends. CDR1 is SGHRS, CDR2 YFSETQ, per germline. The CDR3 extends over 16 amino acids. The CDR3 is CASSPEGTGNTGELFF. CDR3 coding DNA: TGCGCCAGCAGCCCGGAAGGAACAGGGAACACCGGGGAGCTGTTTTTT.

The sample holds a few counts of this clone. CDR3: CASSSPQLPSTDTQYF. CDR3 DNA: TGTGCCAGCAGCTCCCCTCAGTTACCGAGCACAGATACGCAGTATTTT. This sequence joins TRBV7-2 and TRBJ2-3; D ambiguous. There are 16 residues in the CDR3. The V and J ends lost 4 bases and 0 bases respectively, with 14 bases between them. The V gene's germline CDR1 is SGHTA and CDR2 FQGNSA.

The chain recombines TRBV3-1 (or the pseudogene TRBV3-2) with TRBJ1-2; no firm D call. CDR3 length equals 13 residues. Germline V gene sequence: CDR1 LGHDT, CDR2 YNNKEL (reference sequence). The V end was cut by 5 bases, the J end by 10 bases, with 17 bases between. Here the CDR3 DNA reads TGTGCCAGCAGCTCTATCAGCGGTTACTACTACACCTTC. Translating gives CASSSISGYYYTF.

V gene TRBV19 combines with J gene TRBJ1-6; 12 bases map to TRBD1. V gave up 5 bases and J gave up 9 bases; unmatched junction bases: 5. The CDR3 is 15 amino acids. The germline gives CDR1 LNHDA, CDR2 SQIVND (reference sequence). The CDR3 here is CASSRGTGGGSPLHF. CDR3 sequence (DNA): TGTGCCAGTAGTCGGGGGACAGGGGGCGGTTCACCCCTCCACTTT.